This T cell receptor (beta chain) was found in a study of blood T cell repertoires in COVID-19. Across the whole study: Acute and convalescent COVID-19 samples came from the United States, Italy and Spain.

TCRdb keeps only in-frame clones here, not all; method: immunoSEQ multiplex PCR. The sample includes about 26,000 clones, 80% to 95% of them seen just once. In the case of this clone: An end of the junction does not agree with germline; a read error may underlie this.

The CDR3 sequence is 14 residues long. Germline lookup yields CDR1 MNHEY and CDR2 SMNVEV (reference sequence). The receptor's source is a human donor in a cohort sampled during active COVID-19. V gene TRBV27 combines with J gene TRBJ2-3; maybe TRBD1 (6 bases). The sample was peripheral blood. CDR3 coding DNA: TGTGTCAGCATTCCTTACAGGGGCACAGATACGCAGTATTTT. It is translated as CVSIPYRGTDTQYF.